This TCR beta chain is from a study of T cell repertoires in cytomegalovirus infection. Study overall: TCR beta signatures that were public indicated CMV infection and matching HLA type. Findings and limits, study-wide: Dominating the ex vivo response were HLA-C-restricted CMV-specific TCR beta clonotypes. Identification of carriers of CMV plus the relevant HLA was performed using cumulative public TCR beta family frequency.

One entry per CDR3 protein, called by TCRdb with MiXCR from the reads. The repertoire has about 180,000 distinct CDR3 sequences, roughly 14% of them found once; the top ten carry more than 20%. After removal of 7 bases from V and 0 bases from J, the junction contained 6 bases not matched to a gene. This CDR3 comprises 14 residues. Germline CDR1 is SEHNR and CDR2 is FQNEAQ (reference sequence). There are many counts of this clonotype. The antigen remains undetermined. The origin of this receptor is a human donor in good health (CMV status not recorded). Some clones in this sample may be carry-over from other donors' samples. Specimen: PBMCs. The V gene is TRBV7-9, the J gene TRBJ2-7; 7 bases fit TRBD2. The CDR3, as DNA: TGTGCCAGCATCCCTGGGGAGGGCTCCTACGAGCAGTACTTC. It encodes CASIPGEGSYEQYF.